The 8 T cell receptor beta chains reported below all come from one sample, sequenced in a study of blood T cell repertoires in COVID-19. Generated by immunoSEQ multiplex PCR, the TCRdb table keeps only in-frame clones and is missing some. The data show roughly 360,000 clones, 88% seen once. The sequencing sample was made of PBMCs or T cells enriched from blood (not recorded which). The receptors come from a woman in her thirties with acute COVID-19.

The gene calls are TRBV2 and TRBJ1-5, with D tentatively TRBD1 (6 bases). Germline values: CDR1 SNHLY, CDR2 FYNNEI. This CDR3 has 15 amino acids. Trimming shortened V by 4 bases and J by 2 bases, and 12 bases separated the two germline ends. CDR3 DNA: TGTGCCAGCAGTGGGAGCAGGGGTGGCAATCAGCCCCAGCATTTT. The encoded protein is CASSGSRGGNQPQHF.

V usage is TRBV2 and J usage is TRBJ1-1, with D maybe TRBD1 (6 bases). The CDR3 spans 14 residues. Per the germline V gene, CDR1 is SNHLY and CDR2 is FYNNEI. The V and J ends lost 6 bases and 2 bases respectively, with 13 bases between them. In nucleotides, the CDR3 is TGTGCCAGCAGCCGGGGTGGGGGCAACACTGAAGCTTTCTTT. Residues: CASSRGGGNTEAFF.

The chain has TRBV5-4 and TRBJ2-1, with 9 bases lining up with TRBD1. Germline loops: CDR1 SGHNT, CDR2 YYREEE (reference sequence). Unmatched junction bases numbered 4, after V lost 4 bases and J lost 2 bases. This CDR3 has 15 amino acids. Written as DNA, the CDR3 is TGTGCCAGCAGCCCGGGACAGGGAACCTACAATGAGCAGTTCTTC. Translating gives CASSPGQGTYNEQFF.

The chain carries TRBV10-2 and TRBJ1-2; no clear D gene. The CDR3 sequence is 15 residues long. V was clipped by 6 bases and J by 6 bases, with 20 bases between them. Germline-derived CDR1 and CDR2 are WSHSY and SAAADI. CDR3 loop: CASSQNKDDGDGYTF. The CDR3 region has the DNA TGCGCCAGCAGCCAGAATAAGGATGATGGAGATGGCTACACCTTC.

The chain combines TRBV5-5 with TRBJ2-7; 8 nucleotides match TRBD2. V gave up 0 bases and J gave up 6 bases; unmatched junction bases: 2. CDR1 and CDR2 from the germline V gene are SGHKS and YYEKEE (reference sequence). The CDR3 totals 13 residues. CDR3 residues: CASSLERGREQYF. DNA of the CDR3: TGTGCCAGCAGCTTGGAGCGGGGGCGCGAGCAGTACTTC.

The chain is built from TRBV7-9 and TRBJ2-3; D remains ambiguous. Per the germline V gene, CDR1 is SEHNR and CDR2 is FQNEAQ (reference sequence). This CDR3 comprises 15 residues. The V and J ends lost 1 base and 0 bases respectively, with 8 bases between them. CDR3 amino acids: CASSLGRSSTDTQYF. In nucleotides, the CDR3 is TGTGCCAGCAGCTTAGGCAGATCTAGCACAGATACGCAGTATTTT.

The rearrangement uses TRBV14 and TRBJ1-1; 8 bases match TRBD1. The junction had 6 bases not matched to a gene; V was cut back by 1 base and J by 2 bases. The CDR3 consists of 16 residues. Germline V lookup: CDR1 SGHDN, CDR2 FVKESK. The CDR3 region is CASSQARQGYNTEAFF. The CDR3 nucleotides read TGTGCCAGCAGCCAAGCCCGACAGGGGTATAACACTGAAGCTTTCTTT.

CDR3 DNA: TGTGCCAGCAGCCGGACAGGGTATGGCACAGATACGCAGTATTTT. Its translation: CASSRTGYGTDTQYF. The chain carries TRBV3-1 (or the pseudogene TRBV3-2) and TRBJ2-3; 8 bases map to TRBD1. The V gene's germline CDR1 is LGHDT and CDR2 YNNKEL (reference sequence). This CDR3 comprises 15 residues. V shed 4 bases and J 1 base; nucleotides not matched to a gene: 4.